The rows below give T cell receptor beta chains drawn from one sample of a study of blood T cell repertoires in COVID-19. Measured with immunoSEQ multiplex PCR; TCRdb has only the in-frame clones, and not every one. The profile shows hundreds of thousands of clones, approximately 85% of them singletons. Material: peripheral blood. These receptors came from a woman aged 60-75 years with active or convalescent COVID-19. Both conserved end residues are part of each CDR3. D genes are given only for firm matches. Only some rows state a clone size, as once, few, many or a class for expanded clones.

>TRBJ1-2|.|.|TRBV18
CASSPSAGNYGYTF
TGTGCCAGCTCACCATCCGCAGGGAACTATGGCTACACCTTC
>TRBJ1-4|.|TRBD1|TRBV5-4
CASSLGGGSSPEKLFF
TGTGCCAGCAGCTTGGGAGGGGGCTCTTCTCCTGAAAAACTGTTTTTT
>TRBJ2-7|.|TRBD1|TRBV10-3
CAISDSVGRRTGYSYEQYF
TGTGCCATCAGTGACTCTGTCGGGCGGAGGACAGGGTACTCCTACGAGCAGTACTTC
>TRBJ2-5|few|.|TRBV6-1
CASSEGGPAKPHF
TGTGCCAGCAGTGAAGGAGGGCCGGCTAAACCTCACTTC
>TRBJ1-4|few|.|TRBV5-1
CASSSRQESNEKLFF
TGCGCCAGCAGCTCCCGACAGGAGTCTAATGAAAAACTGTTTTTT
>TRBJ1-2|.|.|TRBV7-2
CASRNRGGPPGDGYTF
TGTGCCAGCAGAAATAGGGGGGGCCCTCCGGGGGATGGCTACACCTTC
>TRBJ1-1|.|.|TRBV12-3/TRBV12-4
CASSDRQNTEAFF
TGTGCCAGCAGCGACAGGCAGAACACTGAAGCTTTCTTT
>TRBJ2-1|.|TRBD2|TRBV5-5
CASTPGGGAIYEQFF
TGTGCCAGCACCCCGGGCGGGGGGGCCATATATGAGCAGTTCTTC
>TRBJ1-1|.|.|TRBV2
CASTKEGDTEAFF
TGTGCCAGCACCAAGGAAGGGGACACTGAAGCTTTCTTT
>TRBJ2-7|.|.|TRBV5-1
CASSLGLGVDSYEQYF
TGCGCCAGCAGCTTGGGCCTAGGGGTCGACTCCTACGAGCAGTACTTC
>TRBJ1-2|.|.|TRBV5-4
CASSLEGVYGYTF
TGTGCCAGCAGCTTAGAGGGGGTTTATGGCTACACCTTC
>TRBJ2-1|.|.|TRBV6-2/TRBV6-3
CASSDPPREGEQFF
TGTGCCAGCAGTGACCCCCCCAGGGAAGGTGAGCAGTTCTTC
>TRBJ1-1|.|TRBD1|TRBV7-9
CASSLRTGVSTEAFF
TGTGCCAGCAGCTTGCGGACAGGGGTGAGCACTGAAGCTTTCTTT
>TRBJ1-5|.|TRBD1|TRBV4-1
CASSQGAGWTGANQPQHF
TGCGCCAGCAGCCAAGGGGCTGGGTGGACAGGGGCGAATCAGCCCCAGCATTTT
>TRBJ2-3|.|TRBD2|TRBV29-1
CSVEDPALAGGPTDTQYF
TGCAGCGTTGAAGATCCTGCTCTAGCGGGGGGGCCCACAGATACGCAGTATTTT
>TRBJ1-6|.|.|TRBV3-1/TRBV3-2
CASSHLGADSPLHF
TGTGCCAGCAGCCACCTTGGAGCCGATTCACCCCTCCACTTT
>TRBJ2-3|.|TRBD2|TRBV9
CASSAPSGTQYF
TGTGCCAGCAGCGCCCCTAGCGGTACGCAGTATTTT
>TRBJ1-2|.|.|TRBV6-5
CASSYLVDYGYTF
TGTGCCAGCAGTTACTTAGTCGACTATGGCTACACCTTC
>TRBJ1-1|once|.|TRBV11-3
CASSLNRWRRKNTEAFF
TGTGCCAGCAGCTTAAATCGCTGGCGGCGGAAGAACACTGAAGCTTTCTTT
>TRBJ1-5|once|TRBD1|TRBV5-5
CASSLGWDRADQPQHF
TGTGCCAGCAGCTTGGGATGGGACAGGGCTGATCAGCCCCAGCATTTT
>TRBJ2-1|.|TRBD1|TRBV10-2
CASSDRDRDNEQFF
TGCGCCAGCAGTGACCGGGACAGGGATAATGAGCAGTTCTTC